These 31 T cell receptor beta chains share one sample of origin, sequenced in a study of CD8+CD57+ T cells in acquired aplastic anemia. An expansion of CD8+CD57+ cells by flow cytometry had been shown in patients chosen for sequencing. The use of genomic DNA as template underpinned the TCR beta VDJ and CDR3 profiling. One entry per CDR3 protein results from TCRdb running MiXCR on the reads. The sample consists of about 120,000 distinct CDR3 sequences, approximately 50% of them appearing once. Sequencing was done on a sample of sorted CD4+, CD8+, or CD8+CD57+ T cells (not recorded which) from PBMCs. The receptors originated from a human donor with aplastic anemia.

CDR3 DNA sequence: TGTGCCAGCAGTTTCGGGACGGAGAACACTGAAGCTTTCTTT. This codes for CASSFGTENTEAFF. The rearrangement links TRBV6-5 to TRBJ1-1; D possibly corresponds to TRBD1 (5 bases). V was clipped by 4 bases and J by 1 base, with 10 bases between them. Germline values: CDR1 MNHEY, CDR2 SVGAGI. The CDR3 is made up of 14 amino acids.

This clonotype has a count of ten or more. J is TRBJ1-4 and V is TRBV29-1; tentative D call: TRBD1 (6 bases). Germline V gene sequence: CDR1 SQVTM, CDR2 ANQGSEA. V was trimmed by 3 bases and J by 5 bases, leaving 13 bases between them. This CDR3 region has 14 residues. CDR3 bases: TGCAGCGTTGATGACCCGGGGGCCAATGAAAAACTGTTTTTT. Residues: CSVDDPGANEKLFF. Combining the CDR3 with reference TRBV29-1 and TRBJ1-4 gives the whole variable domain SAVISQKPSRDICQRGTSLTIQCQVDSQVTMMFWYRQQPGQSLTLIATANQGSEATYESGFVIDKFPISRPNLTFSTLTVSNMSPEDSSIYLCSVDDPGANEKLFFGSGTQLSVL.

Of note for this clonotype: The junction departs from germline at one end; a sequencing error may be responsible. The chain employs TRBV7-8 and TRBJ2-7; D unresolved. Germline-derived CDR1 and CDR2 are SGHVS and FQNEAQ. There are 14 residues in the CDR3. The CDR3 DNA reads as TGTGCCAACAGCCCTTTGACGGGTTCCTACGAGCAGTACTTC. This encodes CANSPLTGSYEQYF.

This clonotype appeared a few times. The chain uses TRBV15 and TRBJ2-3, with a weak D call TRBD1 (5 bases). CDR1 is LNHNV and CDR2 is YYDKDF in the germline V gene (reference sequence). The V end was cut by 2 bases, the J end by 2 bases, with 17 bases between. The length of the CDR3 is 17 residues. The CDR3: CATSRPDSPEFTDTQYF. The CDR3 nucleotides are TGTGCCACCAGCAGACCCGACAGCCCGGAGTTCACAGATACGCAGTATTTT.

There are a few counts of this clonotype. The chain recombines TRBV15 with TRBJ2-1; D gene uncertain. This CDR3 is 13 amino acids long. Between the trimmed V and J ends, which lost 1 base and 10 bases, there was a span of 11 bases. Germline CDR1 reads LNHNV; CDR2 reads YYDKDF (reference sequence). CDR3 DNA: TGTGCCACCAGCAGAGTAGCTCGGCTAGAGCAGTTCTTC. It yields the protein CATSRVARLEQFF.

This clonotype was found many times. V and J are TRBV7-8 and TRBJ1-1; D gene ambiguous. Trimming shortened V by 5 bases and J by 4 bases, and 17 bases separated the two germline ends. This CDR3 is 15 amino acids long. The germline V gene encodes CDR1 SGHVS and CDR2 FQNEAQ. Here the CDR3 DNA reads TGTGCCAGCAGCGTCTTCGAAGGGCCGAGCACTGAAGCTTTCTTT. Translation: CASSVFEGPSTEAFF.

This chain joins TRBV7-2 and TRBJ2-7; D uncertain. This CDR3 region has 14 residues. Per germline, CDR1 SGHTA and CDR2 FQGNSA. Trimming left V 1 base short and J 5 bases short, with 12 bases between. This CDR3 reads CASSLGGSSNEQYF. The CDR3, as DNA: TGTGCCAGCAGCTTAGGGGGTTCTAGTAACGAGCAGTACTTC. Supplemented by reference TRBV7-2 and TRBJ2-7, the full variable domain reads GAGVSQSPSNKVTEKGKDVELRCDPISGHTALYWYRQSLGQGLEFLIYFQGNSAPDKSGLPSDRFSAERTGGSVSTLTIQRTQQEDSAVYLCASSLGGSSNEQYFGPGTRLTVT.

The chain carries TRBV15 and TRBJ2-1; 10 bases match TRBD1. The germline CDR1 and CDR2 sequences are LNHNV and YYDKDF (reference sequence). The CDR3 sequence is 16 residues long. V trimming: 8 bases; J trimming: 3 bases; junction bases outside the gene matches: 10. In DNA form, the CDR3 reads TGTGCCACCGGATCCACGCGGACAGGGGGCTACAATGAGCAGTTCTTC. Its protein is CATGSTRTGGYNEQFF.

This clonotype was picked up many times. The gene calls are TRBV10-3 and TRBJ2-7, with a weak D call TRBD2 (7 bases). The length of the CDR3 is 15 residues. V was cut by 10 bases and J by 5 bases, with 24 bases left in between. The V gene's germline CDR1 is ENHRY and CDR2 SYGVKD. The DNA for the CDR3 is TGTGCCACCGCGGGAGTCGTGGGGGGGCTGGACGAGCAGTACTTC. This translates into CATAGVVGGLDEQYF.

V is TRBV7-2 and J is TRBJ1-5, with 11 bases aligning to TRBD1. The CDR3 runs 15 residues. Looked up from germline, CDR1 is SGHTA and CDR2 is FQGNSA. The V and J ends lost 1 base and 5 bases, in that order; junction bases with no gene match: 1. The CDR3 coding sequence is TGTGCCAGCAGCTTAGGGGACAGGGGGTATCAGCCCCAGCATTTT. Translated: CASSLGDRGYQPQHF.

This rearrangement joins TRBV12-3 or TRBV12-4 to TRBJ2-7; perhaps TRBD1 as D (5 bases). Trimming shortened V by 6 bases and J by 1 base, and 13 bases separated the two germline ends. The CDR3 loop spans 14 amino acids. The CDR3 sequence is CASSGHYGSYEQYF. Here the CDR3 DNA reads TGTGCCAGCAGCGGACACTACGGATCCTACGAGCAGTACTTC.

The chain combines TRBV15 with TRBJ2-1; D may correspond to TRBD1 or TRBD2 (5 bases each). Germline V CDR1 and CDR2: LNHNV, YYDKDF (reference sequence). Trimming left V 0 bases short and J 10 bases short, with 13 bases between. The CDR3 is 14 residues long. CDR3 bases: TGTGCCACCAGCAGAGATCCGGGGCAGAAAGAGCAGTTCTTC. This codes for CATSRDPGQKEQFF. The complete variable domain, with remaining parts taken from reference TRBV15 and TRBJ2-1, reads DAMVIQNPRYQVTQFGKPVTLSCSQTLNHNVMYWYQQKSSQAPKLLFHYYDKDFNNEADTPDNFQSRRPNTSFCFLDIRSPGLGDTAMYLCATSRDPGQKEQFFGPGTRLTVL.

V and J are TRBV19 and TRBJ2-7; no clear D gene. V shed 5 bases and J shed 2 bases, with 16 bases lying between them. The CDR3 is 15 amino acids. CDR1 LNHDA and CDR2 SQIVND come from the germline V gene (reference sequence). CDR3 DNA sequence: TGTGCCAGTAGTGGTGGCGTTTTGGAAACCTACGAGCAGTACTTC. The encoded protein is CASSGGVLETYEQYF.

A remark on this clonotype: As the CDR3 is not closed by the conserved phenylalanine or tryptophan, this likely results from a read error. The J gene is TRBJ2-1, the V gene TRBV9, with no clear D. Germline V CDR1 and CDR2: SGDLS, YYNGEE. With 3 bases removed from V and 2 bases from J, the gap between germline ends came to 3 bases. The CDR3 has 12 residues. This chain's CDR3 is CASSGAYNEQFS. The CDR3 coding sequence is TGTGCCAGCAGCGGGGCCTACAATGAGCAGTTCTCT.

The rearrangement links TRBV2 to TRBJ1-2; no clear D gene. This CDR3 is 12 amino acids long. V was trimmed by 3 bases and J by 3 bases, leaving 5 bases between them. CDR1 is SNHLY, CDR2 FYNNEI, per germline. The CDR3 DNA sequence: TGTGCCAGCAGTGAGCGGCACTATGGCTACACCTTC. It encodes CASSERHYGYTF.

This sequence joins TRBV7-6 and TRBJ2-3; D is undetermined. The CDR3 runs to 13 residues. The ends were cut back, 8 bases at V and 5 bases at J, with 14 bases in the middle. Germline values: CDR1 SGHVS, CDR2 FNYEAQ. CDR3: CASGPNMGDTQYF. The CDR3 coding sequence is TGTGCCAGCGGCCCTAATATGGGAGATACGCAGTATTTT.

This chain's CDR3 is CASSERGSHNEQFF. As DNA, the CDR3 is TGTGCCAGCAGTGAACGTGGGTCGCACAATGAGCAGTTCTTC. The chain uses TRBV6-4 and TRBJ2-1, with D unclear. V was cut by 3 bases and J by 5 bases, with 11 bases left in between. This CDR3 contains 14 residues. Germline lookup yields CDR1 MRHNA and CDR2 SNTAGT.

The chain couples TRBV7-2 to TRBJ2-7; TRBD1 aligns across 9 bases. In germline, CDR1 is SGHTA, CDR2 FQGNSA. J gave up 2 bases and V 4 bases, and 3 bases lay outside the gene matches. The CDR3 has 14 amino acids. The CDR3 nucleotides are TGTGCCAGCAGCTGGACAGGGGACGCCTACGAGCAGTACTTC. It specifies CASSWTGDAYEQYF.

This clonotype was picked up a small number of times. This sequence joins TRBV27 and TRBJ1-5; D is perhaps TRBD1 (5 bases). Germline assignment: CDR1 MNHEY and CDR2 SMNVEV (reference sequence). With 6 bases removed from V and 6 bases from J, the gap between germline ends came to 15 bases. The CDR3 is 14 amino acids. The CDR3 region is CASRGGTRGQPQHF. The CDR3 DNA reads as TGTGCCAGCAGGGGGGGGACCCGGGGTCAGCCCCAGCATTTT.

This sequence joins TRBV19 and TRBJ2-1; 16 nucleotides line up with TRBD2. The DNA end is a closer match to TRBJ2-7, so the J assignment may be wrong. The CDR3 has 17 amino acids. Germline CDR1 is LNHDA and CDR2 is SQIVND (reference sequence). The CDR3 DNA follows: TGTGCCACAAGGGGACTAGCGGGAGGGTACCGGGGTGAGGAGCAGTACTTC. The encoded protein is CATRGLAGGYRGEEQYF.

V and J are TRBV2 and TRBJ2-7; D tentatively reads TRBD1 or TRBD2 (5 bases each). V was pared by 2 bases and J by 6 bases, with 8 bases between. The CDR3 totals 12 residues. CDR1 and CDR2 (germline): SNHLY, FYNNEI. CDR3 loop: CASSEFGGEQYF. CDR3 nucleotide sequence: TGTGCCAGCAGTGAATTTGGGGGCGAGCAGTACTTC.

This sequence joins TRBV29-1 and TRBJ1-2; D is perhaps TRBD1 (5 bases). Trimming took 6 bases from V and 4 from J, leaving 18 bases between them. The germline V gene encodes CDR1 SQVTM and CDR2 ANQGSEA. This CDR3 has 14 amino acids. The CDR3 reads CSVSPTGDPYGYTF. Here the CDR3 DNA reads TGCAGCGTGAGTCCCACAGGAGATCCCTATGGCTACACCTTC.

V usage is TRBV19 and J usage is TRBJ1-2; 8 positions match TRBD1. Germline V gene lookup returns CDR1 LNHDA and CDR2 SQIVND (reference sequence). This CDR3 is 14 amino acids long. Trimming took 1 base from V and 8 from J; bases not matched to a gene: 6. The CDR3 bases are TGTGCCAGTAGTATAGGAAGGACAGGGAGCGGCTACACCTTC. The encoded protein is CASSIGRTGSGYTF.

The chain uses TRBV24-1 and TRBJ2-5, with D maybe TRBD1 (6 bases). The CDR3 contains 15 residues. Trimming left V 4 bases short and J 4 bases short, with 15 bases between. CDR1 and CDR2 from the germline V gene are KGHDR and SFDVKD. CDR3 nucleotides: TGTGCCACCAGTGACCCGACAGGACGAGGAGAGACCCAGTACTTC. It specifies CATSDPTGRGETQYF.

This clonotype was recorded a few times. CDR3 region: CASSPGHPETQYF. CDR3 nucleotide sequence: TGTGCCAGCAGCCCAGGGCATCCCGAGACCCAGTACTTC. The rearrangement uses TRBV7-8 and TRBJ2-5; the D gene is possibly TRBD1 (5 bases). The CDR3 is 13 residues long. CDR1 is SGHVS, CDR2 FQNEAQ, per germline. V was pared by 5 bases and J by 5 bases, with 12 bases between.

This rearrangement joins TRBV20-1 to TRBJ2-1; D is unresolved. This CDR3 has 11 residues. V was shortened by 6 bases and J by 6 bases, with 9 bases between the two germline ends. Germline CDR1 is DFQATT and CDR2 is SNEGSKA (reference sequence). The CDR3 coding sequence is TGCAGTGCCATAGGTCCCAATGAGCAGTTCTTC. Residues: CSAIGPNEQFF.

The V call is TRBV29-1, the J call TRBJ1-2, with D possibly matching TRBD1 (5 bases). Germline V gene sequence: CDR1 SQVTM, CDR2 ANQGSEA. Between the trimmed V and J ends, which lost 6 bases and 6 bases, there was a span of 17 bases. The CDR3 spans 13 residues. DNA for the CDR3: TGCAGCGTCGGTCTCGGGGCAGCCCATGGCTACACCTTC. Its protein is CSVGLGAAHGYTF.

In this sample, this clonotype turned up many times. CDR3 in DNA: TGTGCCAGCAGCCTAGGGTGGGGGAGTAATTCCTACGAGCAGTACTTC. This translates into CASSLGWGSNSYEQYF. The chain joins TRBV12-3 or TRBV12-4 to TRBJ2-7; D may correspond to TRBD1 or TRBD2 (5 bases each). This CDR3 spans 16 amino acids. Trimming took 6 bases from V and 1 from J, leaving 19 bases between them.

In this sample, this clonotype turned up a few times. V gene TRBV19 combines with J gene TRBJ2-2; 7 positions agree with TRBD2. The CDR3 sequence is 15 residues long. V shed 1 base and J 6 bases; nucleotides not matched to a gene: 5. Germline CDR1 reads LNHDA; CDR2 reads SQIVND (reference sequence). CDR3 nucleotide sequence: TGTGCCAGTAGTATAGCAACTAGCGTGGCCGGGGAGCTGTTTTTT. Translation: CASSIATSVAGELFF.

This clonotype was detected only a few times. The V and J genes are TRBV12-3 or TRBV12-4 and TRBJ2-3; TRBD2 aligns across 13 bases. This CDR3 has 16 amino acids. Trimming at V came to 8 bases and at J to 7 bases, leaving 12 bases not matched to a gene. In nucleotides, the CDR3 is TGTGCCAGCGAGGCGCCAGGACTAGCGGGGGTAAATACGCAGTATTTT. Translated: CASEAPGLAGVNTQYF.

The CDR3 protein is CSVHYAGGNPDTQYF. CDR3 nucleotides: TGCAGCGTCCATTATGCAGGGGGCAACCCAGATACGCAGTATTTT. The chain is built from TRBV29-1 and TRBJ2-3; 8 bases align to TRBD1. Looked up from germline, CDR1 is SQVTM and CDR2 is ANQGSEA. J gave up 4 bases and V 6 bases, and 12 bases lay outside the gene matches. This CDR3 spans 15 amino acids.